This T cell receptor beta chain was found in a study of T-cell reconstitution after alpha-beta-depleted transplantation in children (dated by TCRdb to the mid-2010s). As for the study more broadly: The study quantitatively tracked T-cell immune reconstitution after TCRalphabeta/CD19-depleted allogeneic hematopoietic cell transplantation in children using TCR repertoire profiling.

A word on this clonotype: Its antigen is unknown. There are no base qualities to consult, and no much larger clone falls within one base.

The library relied on PCR. Data came from an Illumina HiSeq 2500. TCR library preparation used molecular barcoding, with unique molecular identifiers applied to normalize quantification of the TCRbeta repertoire. TCRdb trimmed public reads at Q25 via fastp, called clones via MiXCR and kept in-frame beta chains. Each CDR3 protein gets just one entry, which takes the most common genes and DNA from the rows behind it. Within this sample are around 410,000 distinct CDR3 sequences, with roughly a tenth of them counted one time only. The top ten constitute roughly 5.1% of the sample. The CDR3 has 14 amino acids, counting the end cysteine and phenylalanine. CDR3 DNA is the only sequence kept; it has 42 bases, read in frame from the first base. Ends trimmed: V by 4 bases, J by 7 bases; bases unmatched to a gene: 7. In the germline V gene, CDR1 corresponds to MGHRA and CDR2 to YSYEKL.

Recombination joined TRBV4-1 with TRBJ1-2, and 9 bases in between align with TRBD1. Sequences were derived from PBMCs from the stem cell graft donor, sampled from the stem cell graft. The receptor comes from a human donor who donated a stem cell graft to a child with acute myeloid leukemia. The CDR3 region reads CASSRPGQGGGYTF. The bases are TGCGCCAGCAGCCGGCCGGGACAGGGCGGTGGCTACACCTTC.